This is a list of T cell receptor beta chains from one sample in a study of control samples from healthy donors and cancer patients. Measured with immunoSEQ multiplex PCR; TCRdb has only the in-frame clones, and not every one. The table lists roughly 120,000 clones, approximately 90% of them singletons. Material for sequencing was blood. The receptors here all came from a human donor in good health. The donor label of this sample is uncertain. Each CDR3 is given with its conserved first and last residue. The D gene is left open where the match is weak. Part of the rows lack a size; the others show once, few, many or a class for expanded clones.

j_call v_call clone_size d_call cdr3_nt cdr3_aa
TRBJ2-2 TRBV25-1 . TRBD2 TGTGCCAGCAGTAGCGGACGTCGGAGCGGGGGCACCGGGGAGCTGTTTTTT CASSSGRRSGGTGELFF
TRBJ1-5 TRBV3-1/TRBV3-2 . . TGTGCCAGCAGCCAAGGGTTCAGGACAAAATCGTCGCAGCATTTT CASSQGFRTKSSQHF
TRBJ2-7 TRBV18 once TRBD1 TGTGCCAGCTCACGGGACAGCTATTACGAGCAGTACTTC CASSRDSYYEQYF
TRBJ2-3 TRBV28 . . TGTGCCAGCAGTTTGGCCGGTGCGGATACGCAGTATTTT CASSLAGADTQYF
TRBJ1-3 TRBV6-6 . . TGTGCCAGCAGTTACTCGGGGCAGAGCTCTGGAAACACCATATATTTT CASSYSGQSSGNTIYF
TRBJ2-3 TRBV24-1 . . TGTGCCACCAGTGACGGTCTCACAGATACGCAGTATTTT CATSDGLTDTQYF
TRBJ1-4 TRBV7-8 . . TGTGCCAGCAGCTCCTCAGGACAAACTAATGAAAAACTGTTTTTT CASSSSGQTNEKLFF
TRBJ1-3 TRBV25-1 . . TGTGCCAGCAGTGACCGGGCTCCCTCATCCATCAACACCATATATTTT CASSDRAPSSINTIYF
TRBJ2-7 TRBV5-1 . . TGCGCCAGCAGCTTGGTCGACAGCATAACCTACGAGCAGTACTTC CASSLVDSITYEQYF
TRBJ2-5 TRBV3-1/TRBV3-2 once . TGTGCCAGCAGCCAAGATGGACTTACCCAGTACTTC CASSQDGLTQYF
TRBJ1-1 TRBV18 . . TGTGCCAGCTCACCGGGACACCAGATCCCTGAAGCTTTCTTT CASSPGHQIPEAFF
TRBJ1-6 TRBV9 once TRBD1 TGTGCCAGCAGCCCACGAACAGGGGGCTCCTATAATTCACCCCTCCACTTT CASSPRTGGSYNSPLHF
TRBJ1-1 TRBV19 . TRBD1 TGTGCCAGACTCTACCGGGACAGGGAGGAATGGACTGAAGCTTTCTTT CARLYRDREEWTEAFF
TRBJ1-4 TRBV13 . TRBD1 TGTGCCAGCAGCTTGCGGACAGGGGAAGGGGTGGGTGAAAAACTGTTTTTT CASSLRTGEGVGEKLFF
TRBJ1-5 TRBV19 once TRBD1 TGTGCCAGTAAGGGGGCCCCTAGCAATCAGCCCCAGCATTTT CASKGAPSNQPQHF
TRBJ2-5 TRBV25-1 . . TGTGCCAGCAGCGGAGTTGGCGTCGAAGAGACCCAGTACTTC CASSGVGVEETQYF
TRBJ1-2 TRBV28 . . TGTGCCAGCAGTCCTACCCCGCCGGGGGGGTCTGGCTACACCTTC CASSPTPPGGSGYTF
TRBJ2-1 TRBV7-6 . TRBD1 TGTGCCAGCAGCTTGATTTGGGACAGATACAATGAGCAGTTCTTC CASSLIWDRYNEQFF
TRBJ1-2 TRBV6-5 . TRBD1 TGTGCCAGCAGAGGACAGGTCCAGAGTGGTTACACCTTC CASRGQVQSGYTF
TRBJ2-1 TRBV24-1 . TRBD1 TGTGCCACCTCTAGGACAGGGGGTTTTGAGCAGTTCTTC CATSRTGGFEQFF
TRBJ1-5 TRBV19 . . TGTGCCAGTAGTATGTCCAGAGATTATAGCAATCAGCCCCAGCATTTT CASSMSRDYSNQPQHF
TRBJ2-7 TRBV7-2 . . TGTGCCAGCAGCCGGGACCGCTCCTACGAGCAGTACTTC CASSRDRSYEQYF
TRBJ2-7 TRBV7-2 . TRBD1 TGTGCCAGCAGTCGGGGACAGGGTTCTAACTACGAGCAGTACTTC CASSRGQGSNYEQYF
TRBJ1-1 TRBV5-1 . TRBD1 TGCGCCAGCAGCTTGGGACAGGGGGCCACTGAAGCTTTCTTT CASSLGQGATEAFF
TRBJ2-7 TRBV29-1 . . TGCAGCGTTGAAACCGGGACGGAACCCTGGGAGCAGTACTTC CSVETGTEPWEQYF
TRBJ1-5 TRBV28 . . TGTGCCAGCAGTAATCAGGGAGGGGGCAATCAGCCCCAGCATTTT CASSNQGGGNQPQHF
TRBJ1-5 TRBV7-9 . . TGTGCCAGCAGCTTAGACTTCAATCAGCCCCAGCATTTT CASSLDFNQPQHF
TRBJ2-3 TRBV27 once . TGTGCCAGCAGTTCCCAACTGACTCTCACTAGCACAGATACGCAGTATTTT CASSSQLTLTSTDTQYF
TRBJ1-5 TRBV15 . . TGTGCCACCAGCAGAGACCTAGCTTTGACCCAGCATTTT CATSRDLALTQHF
TRBJ2-7 TRBV5-4 . . TGTGCCAGCAGCTTTTGGCAGGGGAGTCTTTACGAGCAGTACTTC CASSFWQGSLYEQYF
TRBJ2-7 TRBV19 . TRBD1 TGTGCCAGTAACTCCGGGACAGCGTCCTACGAGCAGTACTTC CASNSGTASYEQYF
TRBJ2-3 TRBV27 . . TGTGCCAGCAGTCCATTAAGGAGTAGCGCCACAGATACGCAGTATTTT CASSPLRSSATDTQYF
TRBJ2-7 TRBV20-1 . . TGCAGTGCTAGTCGGGAGATCTCCTACGAGCAGTACTTC CSASREISYEQYF
TRBJ2-5 TRBV9 . . TGTGCCAGCAGCGTAGTTGCTGGGGAGACCCAGTACTTC CASSVVAGETQYF
TRBJ2-1 TRBV12-5 . TRBD2 TGTGCTAGTGGTTCCGGGACTAGCGGGATCTACAATGAGCAGTTCTTC CASGSGTSGIYNEQFF
TRBJ1-4 TRBV14 . . TGTGCCAGCAGCCAACAGGGTCGTGTTGAAAAACTGTTTTTT CASSQQGRVEKLFF